The next 2 T cell receptor beta chains were all read from a single sample in a study of T cell repertoires in cytomegalovirus infection. No antigen has been identified for these receptors. TCRdb recomputed calls from the reads with MiXCR, one row per CDR3 protein. The sample has 250,000 to 300,000 distinct CDR3 sequences, 20% to 25% seen once. Source: cultured PBMCs, taken from culture after CMV antigen stimulation. The receptors were sampled from a human donor in good health (CMV status not recorded). Some clones in this sample may be carry-over from other donors' samples.

The sample holds a few counts of this clonotype. The V call is TRBV19, the J call TRBJ1-2; a possible D gene is TRBD1 (6 bases). The CDR3 totals 13 residues. Germline V gene lookup returns CDR1 LNHDA and CDR2 SQIVND (reference sequence). V was trimmed by 10 bases and J by 6 bases, leaving 18 bases between them. The CDR3 region is CATRNQGWDGYTF. In nucleotides, the CDR3 is TGTGCCACACGAAATCAGGGGTGGGATGGCTACACCTTC.

This clonotype was recorded a few times. V gene TRBV20-1 combines with J gene TRBJ2-3; TRBD2 aligns across 11 bases. The germline V gene encodes CDR1 DFQATT and CDR2 SNEGSKA (reference sequence). J gave up 2 bases and V 2 bases, and 9 bases lay outside the gene matches. The CDR3 is 17 residues long. The CDR3 nucleotides read TGCAGTGCTAGATCCCCCTGGACTAGCGGGTCCACAGATACGCAGTATTTT. Translated: CSARSPWTSGSTDTQYF.